This TCR beta chain was sequenced in a study of blood T cell repertoires in COVID-19. Study-level background: Sites in the United States, Italy and Spain provided acute and convalescent COVID-19 samples.

Original methodology: Reference gene primer amplification in the assay estimated nucleated cell counts. TCRdb keeps only in-frame clones here, not all; method: immunoSEQ multiplex PCR. That table furnishes V, J and clone size, whereas the DNA furnished D and trimming. This table has under 85,000 clones, roughly four fifths appearing once. The sample was peripheral blood. This sequence originates from a human donor in a cohort sampled during active COVID-19.

The CDR3 reads CASSVAFRGDTTDTQYF. Written as DNA, the CDR3 is TGTGCCAGCAGCGTAGCTTTTCGGGGGGACACCACAGATACGCAGTATTTT. V is TRBV9 and J is TRBJ2-3; TRBD2 might be the D (7 bases). Trimming took 0 bases from V and 2 from J, leaving 16 bases between them. The CDR3 is 17 residues long. Germline V gene data show CDR1 as SGDLS and CDR2 as YYNGEE.